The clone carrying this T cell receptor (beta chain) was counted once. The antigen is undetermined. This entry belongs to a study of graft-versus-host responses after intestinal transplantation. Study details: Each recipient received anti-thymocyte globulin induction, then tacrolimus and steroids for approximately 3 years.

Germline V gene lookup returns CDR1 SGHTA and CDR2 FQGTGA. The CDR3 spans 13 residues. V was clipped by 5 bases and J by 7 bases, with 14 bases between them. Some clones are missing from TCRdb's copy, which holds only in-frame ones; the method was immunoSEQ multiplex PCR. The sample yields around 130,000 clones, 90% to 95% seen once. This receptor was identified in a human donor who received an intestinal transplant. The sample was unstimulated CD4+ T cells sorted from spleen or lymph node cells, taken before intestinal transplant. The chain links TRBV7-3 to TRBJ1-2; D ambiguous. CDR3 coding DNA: TGTGCCAGCAGCCTTGACGGACTGGGTGGCTACACCTTC. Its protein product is CASSLDGLGGYTF.